The entry below gives a single T cell receptor (beta chain) sequence along with its context. What it recognizes is unknown. This sample was included in a study of CD8 T cells in ankylosing spondylitis. Trimming cost V 6 bases and J 1 base, with 4 bases left between them. From germline, CDR1 is MNHEY and CDR2 SVGEGT. The CDR3 is made up of 11 amino acids. Quantitative 5'-RACE was performed with molecular barcodes, and it yielded the TCR beta libraries. TCRdb used MiXCR to reprocess the 5' RACE reads, holding one entry per CDR3 protein. Of about 220,000 distinct CDR3 sequences detected, about 16% appear once; the ten largest clones hold 40% to 50%. Study findings and constraints: In ankylosing spondylitis blood, a motif of roughly eight highly homologous TCR beta variants appeared characteristic.

Sequencing used blood, either unsorted or a sorted T cell fraction (not recorded which). This TCR was recovered from a male donor with ankylosing spondylitis. The rearrangement uses TRBV6-2 or TRBV6-3 and TRBJ2-7, with no clear D. CDR3 residues: CASRGSYEQYF. The CDR3 nucleotides are TGTGCCAGCAGGGGGTCCTACGAGCAGTACTTC.